The 12 T cell receptor beta chains below all came from one sample that was sequenced in a study of spatial heterogeneity in lung cancer. TCRdb ran MiXCR on the 5' RACE reads and lists one entry per CDR3 protein. The table has under 150,000 distinct CDR3 sequences, over 9% seen once. Time point meaning: blood at routine non-recurrence follow-up after resection. The sequenced material consisted of unsorted whole RNA from tumor, nontumor lung or frozen PBMC. The input for sequencing was PBMCs, taken at follow-up. These receptors all come from a male donor with early-stage non-small cell lung cancer.

V and J are TRBV28 and TRBJ2-1; TRBD2 agrees at 11 bases. This CDR3 has 14 residues. Unmatched junction bases numbered 7, after V lost 8 bases and J lost 7 bases. Germline V gene sequence: CDR1 MDHEN, CDR2 SYDVKM. The CDR3 spells CASHPGLAANEQFF. In nucleotides, the CDR3 is TGTGCCAGCCACCCGGGACTAGCGGCTAATGAGCAGTTCTTC.

This clonotype was seen a handful of times. The J gene is TRBJ2-7, the V gene TRBV20-1, with D hard to call. CDR1 and CDR2 from the germline V gene are DFQATT and SNEGSKA (reference sequence). Trimming took off 1 base at V and 9 bases at J, with 10 bases between the two ends. This CDR3 has 11 amino acids. This CDR3 is CSARGPGWQYF. The CDR3 nucleotides are TGCAGTGCTAGAGGCCCCGGGTGGCAGTACTTC.

Here the CDR3 DNA reads TGCGCCAGCAGCCTTCAAGGGGGGGCTTTCAATGAGCAGTTCTTC. This gives the protein CASSLQGGAFNEQFF. The genes are TRBV4-3 and TRBJ2-1; D perhaps matches TRBD2 (7 bases). The V end lost 4 bases, the J end lost 6 bases, and 16 bases lay between the germline ends. CDR3 length: 15 residues. CDR1 is LGHNA and CDR2 is YSLEER in the germline V gene.

The rearrangement links TRBV11-1 to TRBJ2-7; D tentatively reads TRBD1 or TRBD2 (5 bases each). Trimming took 5 bases from V and 6 from J, leaving 14 bases between them. The germline V gene encodes CDR1 SGHAT and CDR2 FQDESV (reference sequence). The CDR3 totals 13 residues. This CDR3 is CASSPWDRGEQYF. The CDR3, as DNA: TGTGCCAGCAGCCCATGGGACCGGGGCGAGCAGTACTTC.

This chain connects TRBV12-5 to TRBJ2-1; D may match TRBD1 or TRBD2 (5 bases each). CDR3 length: 16 residues. Trimming cost V 2 bases and J 6 bases, with 17 bases left between them. Germline-derived CDR1 and CDR2 are LGHNT and FRNRAP. The chain's CDR3 is CASGLRGSPSVNEQFF. The CDR3 DNA is TGTGCTAGTGGTTTGCGGGGCTCACCTTCGGTCAATGAGCAGTTCTTC.

This clonotype was seen a few times. J is TRBJ1-2 and V is TRBV27; unclear D gene. V was cut by 10 bases and J by 4 bases, with 22 bases left in between. The length of the CDR3 is 15 residues. Germline V lookup: CDR1 MNHEY, CDR2 SMNVEV (reference sequence). The DNA of the CDR3 is TGTGCCACCTCCTCTTGGGGAACGCCAGGCTATGGCTACACCTTC. It codes for CATSSWGTPGYGYTF.

This rearrangement joins TRBV20-1 to TRBJ2-7; the D is unclear. The CDR3 extends over 12 amino acids. V shed 4 bases and J shed 3 bases, with 10 bases lying between them. Germline-derived CDR1 and CDR2 are DFQATT and SNEGSKA (reference sequence). The CDR3, as DNA: TGCAGTGCTACAGGACCAAACTACGAGCAGTACTTC. The encoded protein is CSATGPNYEQYF.

This clonotype has a handful of counts. The V gene is TRBV6-6, the J gene TRBJ2-1; 8 bases are shared with TRBD2. The junction had 10 bases not matched to a gene; V was cut back by 5 bases and J by 4 bases. This CDR3 spans 16 amino acids. Germline V gene lookup returns CDR1 MNHNY and CDR2 SVGAGI (reference sequence). CDR3 DNA sequence: TGTGCCAGCAGTACCAGTAGCGGGGCGACGTACAATGAGCAGTTCTTC. Translating gives CASSTSSGATYNEQFF.

V and J are TRBV5-1 and TRBJ1-1; D is perhaps TRBD1 (5 bases). Per the germline V gene, CDR1 is SGHRS and CDR2 is YFSETQ. The CDR3 sequence is 15 residues long. V was shortened by 3 bases and J by 1 base, with 13 bases between the two germline ends. The CDR3 region is CASSSPGLPNTEAFF. As DNA, the CDR3 is TGCGCCAGCAGCTCCCCGGGACTCCCGAACACTGAAGCTTTCTTT.

This clonotype showed up just a few times. The J gene is TRBJ2-3, the V gene TRBV11-2, with 10 nucleotides matching TRBD2. CDR1 is SGHAT, CDR2 FQNNGV, per germline. V trimming: 4 bases; J trimming: 5 bases; junction bases outside the gene matches: 6. The CDR3 is made up of 15 amino acids. Here the CDR3 DNA reads TGTGCCAGCAGCTCTGGTCGACTAGCGGGAGATACGCAGTATTTT. Translating gives CASSSGRLAGDTQYF. Complete variable domain (other parts from reference TRBV11-2 and TRBJ2-3): EAGVAQSPRYKIIEKRQSVAFWCNPISGHATLYWYQQILGQGPKLLIQFQNNGVVDDSQLPKDRFSAERLKGVDSTLKIQPAKLEDSAVYLCASSSGRLAGDTQYFGPGTRLTVL.

The rearrangement uses TRBV2 and TRBJ1-5; 11 nucleotides line up with TRBD1. V lost 6 bases, J lost 6 bases, and 7 bases stayed unmatched. In germline, CDR1 is SNHLY, CDR2 FYNNEI. This CDR3 has 15 amino acids. In DNA form, the CDR3 reads TGTGCCAGCAGAGGGACAGGGGGAAACTTTCAGCCCCAGCATTTT. It encodes CASRGTGGNFQPQHF.

This clonotype was seen more than once but under ten times. The DNA of the CDR3 is TGTGCCAGCAGCTTGAATTGGGGGGCGCAGGGGGCCAACGTCCTGACTTTC. Its translation is CASSLNWGAQGANVLTF. The V and J genes are TRBV5-4 and TRBJ2-6, with D perhaps being TRBD1 or TRBD2 (6 bases each). The CDR3 totals 17 residues. Germline-derived CDR1 and CDR2 are SGHNT and YYREEE (reference sequence). V was shortened by 1 base and J by 4 bases, with 15 bases between the two germline ends.